These 14 T cell receptor beta chains originate from one sample sequenced in a study of cytomegalovirus exposure and HLA in healthy donors. The table came from immunoSEQ multiplex PCR; TCRdb's copy has only in-frame clones and leaves some out. The table lists about 140,000 clones, about nine tenths of them singletons. Specimen: PBMCs. These receptors were taken from a man aged 18 to 30 in good health and CMV-seronegative.

The J gene is TRBJ1-5, the V gene TRBV27; D not resolved. In germline, CDR1 is MNHEY, CDR2 SMNVEV (reference sequence). The CDR3 has 12 amino acids. V was trimmed by 3 bases and J by 3 bases, leaving 3 bases between them. DNA of the CDR3: TGTGCCAGCAGTTTTCTCAATCAGCCCCAGCATTTT. Translation: CASSFLNQPQHF.

The J gene is TRBJ2-7, the V gene TRBV7-2, with TRBD2 matching 13 bases. CDR3 size: 14 residues. From germline, CDR1 is SGHTA and CDR2 FQGNSA. Trimming at V came to 8 bases and at J to 7 bases, leaving 8 bases not matched to a gene. As DNA, the CDR3 is TGTGCCAGCTCTACTAGCGGGAGGGACGGGGAGCAGTACTTC. Translation: CASSTSGRDGEQYF.

The V call is TRBV25-1, the J call TRBJ2-3, with D maybe TRBD1 (5 bases). This CDR3 has 14 amino acids. The V gene lost 4 bases and the J gene lost 0 bases, with 8 bases spanning the gap. Germline V CDR1 and CDR2: MGHDK, SYGVNS. The DNA of the CDR3 is TGTGCCAGCAGTGTTTCAGGGAGCACAGATACGCAGTATTTT. This gives the protein CASSVSGSTDTQYF.

The J gene is TRBJ2-7, the V gene TRBV9; 10 bases line up with TRBD2. CDR1 and CDR2 from the germline V gene are SGDLS and YYNGEE. The CDR3 spans 16 residues. The V and J ends lost 3 bases and 0 bases, in that order; junction bases with no gene match: 6. The CDR3 DNA follows: TGTGCCAGCAGCGGAAAAGCGGGGGGGAGCTCCTACGAGCAGTACTTC. The encoded protein is CASSGKAGGSSYEQYF.

This rearrangement joins TRBV5-1 to TRBJ2-3; 9 positions match TRBD1. The germline V gene has CDR1 SGHRS and CDR2 YFSETQ. Trimming removed 0 bases from V and 3 bases from J; junction bases left unmatched: 8. The CDR3 loop spans 17 amino acids. The CDR3 DNA is TGCGCCAGCAGCTTGGCCCCGGGACAGGGTAGTACAGATACGCAGTATTTT. It translates to CASSLAPGQGSTDTQYF.

The chain is built from TRBV9 and TRBJ2-3, with D possibly being TRBD2 (6 bases). CDR3 size: 17 residues. Germline CDR1 and CDR2: SGDLS and YYNGEE. With 0 bases removed from V and 5 bases from J, the gap between germline ends came to 19 bases. CDR3 sequence (DNA): TGTGCCAGCAGCGTAGACGGAGCGGCATGGGGAGGAGATACGCAGTATTTT. Its protein product is CASSVDGAAWGGDTQYF.

V usage is TRBV13 and J usage is TRBJ2-3, with 7 bases that match TRBD1. CDR3 length: 14 amino acids. After removal of 5 bases from V and 5 bases from J, the junction contained 7 bases not matched to a gene. Germline V lookup: CDR1 PRHDT, CDR2 FYEKMQ (reference sequence). For the CDR3, the DNA is TGTGCCAGCAGCCCTAACGACAGGGAAGATACGCAGTATTTT. Translating gives CASSPNDREDTQYF.

CDR3 protein: CASRTEGRGSMAEAFF. The CDR3 bases are TGTGCCAGCAGGACTGAGGGCAGGGGTAGTATGGCTGAAGCTTTCTTT. The rearrangement uses TRBV28 and TRBJ1-1; D perhaps matches TRBD1 (6 bases). This CDR3 is 16 amino acids long. The germline gives CDR1 MDHEN, CDR2 SYDVKM. V was shortened by 6 bases and J by 6 bases, with 23 bases between the two germline ends.

J is TRBJ2-2 and V is TRBV27, with 7 nucleotides matching TRBD1. Germline V lookup: CDR1 MNHEY, CDR2 SMNVEV (reference sequence). J lost 5 bases, V lost 6 bases, and 12 bases had no gene match. The CDR3 runs to 16 residues. The CDR3 protein is CASSAGVGQLTGELFF. CDR3 DNA: TGTGCCAGCAGCGCGGGCGTGGGACAGCTAACCGGGGAGCTGTTTTTT.

The chain has TRBV19 and TRBJ2-1, with TRBD2 as a possible D gene (5 bases). This CDR3 is 16 amino acids long. Germline V gene sequence: CDR1 LNHDA, CDR2 SQIVND (reference sequence). V lost 5 bases to trimming and J lost 4 bases, with 18 bases between them. The CDR3 sequence is CASSSMSRRAYNEQFF. CDR3 coding DNA: TGTGCCAGTAGTTCCATGTCCAGGCGGGCTTACAATGAGCAGTTCTTC.

This sequence joins TRBV6-1 and TRBJ2-7; 7 nucleotides align to TRBD2. There are 15 residues in the CDR3. Trimming took 3 bases from V and 6 from J; bases not matched to a gene: 11. Germline V gene data show CDR1 as MNHNS and CDR2 as SASEGT. This chain's CDR3 is CASSDAASGSREQYF. In nucleotides, the CDR3 is TGTGCCAGCAGTGACGCGGCTAGCGGCAGTCGCGAGCAGTACTTC.

This chain joins TRBV28 and TRBJ1-2; D is unclear. CDR3 length equals 10 residues. The V gene's germline CDR1 is MDHEN and CDR2 SYDVKM. V was clipped by 3 bases and J by 8 bases, with 4 bases between them. CDR3 loop: CASSFRGYTF. Here the CDR3 DNA reads TGTGCCAGCAGTTTCAGGGGCTACACCTTC.

This clone appeared once. The CDR3 nucleotides read TGTGCCAGCAGTCGAGGGACTAGCGGTTACAATGAGCAGTTCTTC. This sequence encodes CASSRGTSGYNEQFF. V is TRBV6-6 and J is TRBJ2-1; 11 nucleotides line up with TRBD2. The junction had 4 bases not matched to a gene; V was cut back by 5 bases and J by 4 bases. The CDR3 consists of 15 residues. Looked up from germline, CDR1 is MNHNY and CDR2 is SVGAGI (reference sequence).

This chain connects TRBV15 to TRBJ2-7; D is uncertain. The CDR3 spans 11 residues. Between the trimmed V and J ends, which lost 4 bases and 3 bases, there was a span of 4 bases. Germline assignment: CDR1 LNHNV and CDR2 YYDKDF (reference sequence). CDR3 nucleotide sequence: TGTGCCACCAGCAACGGCTACGAGCAGTACTTC. It is translated as CATSNGYEQYF.